This T cell receptor beta chain was found in a study of blood T cell repertoires in COVID-19. The assay was immunoSEQ multiplex PCR, and TCRdb's table has in-frame clones only and misses some. This sample carries about 190,000 clones, approximately 84% of them seen once, and the ten largest clones take roughly 3.2%. CDR1 is MDHEN, CDR2 SYDVKM, per germline. V dropped 6 bases and J dropped 7 bases, with 15 bases sitting between them. The length of the CDR3 is 13 residues. This clonotype was sampled from a woman aged 25 to 39 who had recovered from COVID-19. Specimen: PBMCs or T cells enriched from blood (not recorded which). The rearrangement links TRBV28 to TRBJ1-2, with D perhaps TRBD1 (5 bases). CDR3 residues: CASSPKVGGGYTF. The CDR3, as DNA: TGTGCCAGCAGCCCCAAGGTCGGGGGTGGCTACACCTTC.